This T cell receptor beta chain is from a study of regulatory T cells in long-lasting Graves disease. The study, taken as a whole, reports: Accuracy could have been hurt by small sample size.

Indicated time point: newly diagnosed GD, antithyroid drugs for less than 3 months. PBMC-extracted RNA yielded the TCR library. Diagnoses of Graves' disease were made by American Thyroid Association guidelines. Arm-PCR of CDR3 regions and iRepertoire HTBI primers were used to build TCR beta libraries. A single record per CDR3 protein comes from TCRdb applying MiXCR to the multiplex PCR reads. This sample yields roughly 350,000 distinct CDR3 sequences, of which roughly a sixth are seen a single time; roughly 29% belongs to the top ten. This clonotype was seen ten or more times. As yet, its antigen is unknown. Trimming shortened V by 1 base and J by 0 bases, and 2 bases separated the two germline ends. The CDR3 runs 13 residues. Germline V lookup: CDR1 SNHLY, CDR2 FYNNEI. These data were also filed under a second study, of T cells in Graves' hyperthyroidism and ophthalmopathy. That report adds: The TCR CDR3 was amplified in a first-round RT-PCR using the HTBI primer set.

The J gene is TRBJ2-3, the V gene TRBV2; D remains unclear. The clonotype was recovered from a middle-aged man with Graves disease. Source: peripheral blood mononuclear cells (PBMCs), taken at new diagnosis, from a patient treated with antithyroid drugs. The CDR3 nucleotides are TGTGCCAGCAGTGAAGAGAGCACAGATACGCAGTATTTT. It specifies CASSEESTDTQYF.